The 10 T cell receptor beta chains below all came from one sample that was sequenced in a study of cytomegalovirus exposure and HLA in healthy donors. The PCR made use of 60 Vbeta and 13 Jbeta primers. Data came from immunoSEQ multiplex PCR; TCRdb stores just in-frame clones and leaves some out. The repertoire holds 150,000 to 200,000 clones, with approximately 79% as singletons. The sequencing sample was made of PBMCs. Receptors originate from a girl aged 5 to 17 in good health and CMV-seropositive.

The chain recombines TRBV5-4 with TRBJ2-1; 9 bases map to TRBD1. Germline V CDR1 and CDR2: SGHNT, YYREEE (reference sequence). The CDR3 spans 15 residues. The V gene end was trimmed by 3 bases and the J gene end by 3 bases; junction bases not matched to a gene: 4. The CDR3 spells CASSYRDRVYNEQFF. The CDR3 DNA is TGTGCCAGCAGCTACCGGGACAGGGTCTACAATGAGCAGTTCTTC.

The rearrangement links TRBV6-1 to TRBJ2-7; a possible D gene is TRBD1 (6 bases). The CDR3 spans 12 residues. In germline, CDR1 is MNHNS, CDR2 SASEGT. V lost 6 bases and J lost 4, with 10 bases in between. The CDR3 region has the DNA TGTGCCAGCAGGGCCCAGGGGTACGAGCAGTACTTC. Translating it yields CASRAQGYEQYF.

This CDR3 is CASSDGDRGLGEAFF. As DNA, the CDR3 is TGTGCCAGCAGCGACGGGGACAGGGGGCTGGGTGAAGCTTTCTTT. The V call is TRBV2, the J call TRBJ1-1; 12 bases fit TRBD1. The CDR3 has 15 amino acids. Germline V lookup: CDR1 SNHLY, CDR2 FYNNEI. Trimming removed 6 bases from V and 7 bases from J; junction bases left unmatched: 9.

Points on this clone: A junction boundary mismatches the germline segment, possibly from a read error. The chain is built from TRBV11-2 and TRBJ2-5; D might be TRBD2 (6 bases). CDR1 and CDR2 from the germline V gene are SGHAT and FQNNGV. The CDR3 totals 13 residues. Here the CDR3 reads CASSLGMASERDF. The CDR3 DNA reads TGTGCCAGCAGCTTAGGGATGGCTAGCGAGAGGGACTTC.

The J gene is TRBJ1-2, the V gene TRBV9; 9 nucleotides align to TRBD1. The CDR3 totals 14 residues. V was pared by 5 bases and J by 3 bases, with 5 bases of the junction left unmatched. Germline V gene sequence: CDR1 SGDLS, CDR2 YYNGEE. The DNA of the CDR3 is TGTGCCAGCAGTAGACGGACAGGGGACTATGGCTACACCTTC. Its protein product is CASSRRTGDYGYTF. Complete variable domain (other parts from reference TRBV9 and TRBJ1-2): DSGVTQTPKHLITATGQRVTLRCSPRSGDLSVYWYQQSLDQGLQFLIQYYNGEERAKGNILERFSAQQFPDLHSELNLSSLELGDSALYFCASSRRTGDYGYTFGSGTRLTVV.

This clone has only a few counts. This rearrangement joins TRBV6-5 to TRBJ1-6, with 8 bases lining up with TRBD1. The CDR3 spans 15 residues. V shed 4 bases, J shed 9 bases, and the junction held 8 bases outside the gene matches. The germline CDR1 and CDR2 sequences are MNHEY and SVGAGI. CDR3 in amino acids: CASSFAETGASPLHF. CDR3 bases: TGTGCCAGCAGTTTTGCGGAGACAGGGGCTTCACCCCTCCACTTT.

This chain uses TRBV7-8 with TRBJ2-7; no clear D gene. The ends were cut back, 4 bases at V and 2 bases at J, with 9 bases in the middle. Germline V gene sequence: CDR1 SGHVS, CDR2 FQNEAQ. This CDR3 is 13 amino acids long. CDR3 DNA: TGTGCCAGCAGCTCGACTCCGGCCTACGAGCAGTACTTC. It codes for CASSSTPAYEQYF.

This sequence joins TRBV7-2 and TRBJ2-7, with a possible D match to TRBD2 (5 bases). V was pared by 3 bases and J by 0 bases, with 12 bases between. Germline values: CDR1 SGHTA, CDR2 FQGNSA. The CDR3 has 15 amino acids. CDR3 amino acids: CASSLSGTPSYEQYF. The CDR3 nucleotides read TGTGCCAGCAGCTTGAGCGGCACTCCCTCCTACGAGCAGTACTTC.

This chain joins TRBV7-2 and TRBJ2-4; 11 positions agree with TRBD2. The germline V gene encodes CDR1 SGHTA and CDR2 FQGNSA. The CDR3 spans 16 residues. V gave up 5 bases and J gave up 0 bases; unmatched junction bases: 3. CDR3 residues: CASSLTSGGAKNIQYF. The DNA of the CDR3 is TGTGCCAGCAGCCTCACTAGCGGGGGAGCCAAAAACATTCAGTACTTC.

V usage is TRBV5-1 and J usage is TRBJ1-4; perhaps TRBD1 as D (6 bases). The CDR3 length is 13 residues. V was clipped by 4 bases and J by 6 bases, with 10 bases between them. Germline assignment: CDR1 SGHRS and CDR2 YFSETQ. DNA for the CDR3: TGCGCCAGCAGCCAGGGGCCGGATGAAAAACTGTTTTTT. The encoded protein is CASSQGPDEKLFF.